The clone carrying this T cell receptor beta chain was seen more than once but under ten times. The target antigen is unknown. The sample belongs to a study of beta chain features in type 1 diabetes. Study conclusions and caveats: Type 1 diabetes patients had TCRB CDR3s that were shorter (moderately but significantly so) in all four CD4+ subsets. VDJ junctions from patients with type 1 diabetes contained fewer insertions and more deletions.

After removal of 0 bases from V and 6 bases from J, the junction contained 8 bases not matched to a gene. Germline V CDR1 and CDR2: KGHSH, LQKENI. This CDR3 has 17 amino acids. The study reverse transcribed the entire isolated RNA, so it sequenced expressed TCRB transcripts. The study sequenced naive, central memory and regulatory T cell samples to an average of approximately 3.5 million reads. Assay used: immunoSEQ multiplex PCR; TCRdb lists only in-frame clones, some missing. The sample includes about 180,000 clones, roughly 7.1% seen only once; the top ten take more than 0.75%. This chain uses TRBV18 with TRBJ1-1; 12 nucleotides agree with TRBD1. This TCR was sampled from a woman aged 40 to 50 with type 1 diabetes. The sequenced sample consisted of central memory CD4+ T cells from blood. The DNA for the CDR3 is TGTGCCAGCTCACCACCGGGGACAGGGGGCGTTGGAGCTGAAGCTTTCTTT. Protein product: CASSPPGTGGVGAEAFF.